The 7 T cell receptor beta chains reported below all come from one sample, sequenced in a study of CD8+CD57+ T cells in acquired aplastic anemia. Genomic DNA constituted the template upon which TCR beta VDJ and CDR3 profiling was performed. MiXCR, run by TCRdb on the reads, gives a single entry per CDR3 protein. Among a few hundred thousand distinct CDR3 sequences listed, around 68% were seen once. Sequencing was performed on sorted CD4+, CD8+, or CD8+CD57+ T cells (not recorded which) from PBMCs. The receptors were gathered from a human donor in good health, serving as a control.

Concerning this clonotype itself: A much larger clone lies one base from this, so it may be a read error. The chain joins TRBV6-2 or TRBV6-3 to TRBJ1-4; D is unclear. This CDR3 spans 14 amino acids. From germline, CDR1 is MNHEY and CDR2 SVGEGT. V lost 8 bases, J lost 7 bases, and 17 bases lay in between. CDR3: CASGPFLAGEKLFF. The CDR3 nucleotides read TGTGCCAGCGGCCCTTTTCTAGCCGGTGAAAAACTGTTTTTT.

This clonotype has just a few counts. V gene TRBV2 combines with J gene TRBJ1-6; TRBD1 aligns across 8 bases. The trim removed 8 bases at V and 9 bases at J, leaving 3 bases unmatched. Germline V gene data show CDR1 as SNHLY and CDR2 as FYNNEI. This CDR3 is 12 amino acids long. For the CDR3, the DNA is TGTGCCAGCGCAGGGGGCCTTTCACCCCTCCACTTT. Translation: CASAGGLSPLHF.

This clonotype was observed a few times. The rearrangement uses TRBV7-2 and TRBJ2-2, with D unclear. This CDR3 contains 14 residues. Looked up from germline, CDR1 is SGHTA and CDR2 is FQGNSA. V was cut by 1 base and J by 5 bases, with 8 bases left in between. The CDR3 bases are TGTGCCAGCAGCTTAGGCGGAGTTACCGGGGAGCTGTTTTTT. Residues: CASSLGGVTGELFF.

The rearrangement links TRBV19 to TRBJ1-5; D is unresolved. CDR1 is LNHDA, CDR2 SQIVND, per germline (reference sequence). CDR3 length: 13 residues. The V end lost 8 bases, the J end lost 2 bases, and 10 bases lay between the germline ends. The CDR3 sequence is CASGGDGNQPQHF. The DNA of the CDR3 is TGTGCCAGTGGTGGAGACGGCAATCAGCCCCAGCATTTT.

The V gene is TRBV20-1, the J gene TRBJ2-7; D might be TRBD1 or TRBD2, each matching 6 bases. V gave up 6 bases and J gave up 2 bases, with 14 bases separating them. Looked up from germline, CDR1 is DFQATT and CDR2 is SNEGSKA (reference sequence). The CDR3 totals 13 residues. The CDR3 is CSANGGATYEQYF. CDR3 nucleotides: TGCAGTGCAAACGGGGGCGCTACCTACGAGCAGTACTTC.

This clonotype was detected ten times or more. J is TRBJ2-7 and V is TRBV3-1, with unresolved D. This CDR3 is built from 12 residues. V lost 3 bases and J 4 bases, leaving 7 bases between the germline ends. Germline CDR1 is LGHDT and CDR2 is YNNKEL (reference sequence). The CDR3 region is CASSQATYEQYF. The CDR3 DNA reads TGTGCCAGCAGCCAGGCTACTTACGAGCAGTACTTC.

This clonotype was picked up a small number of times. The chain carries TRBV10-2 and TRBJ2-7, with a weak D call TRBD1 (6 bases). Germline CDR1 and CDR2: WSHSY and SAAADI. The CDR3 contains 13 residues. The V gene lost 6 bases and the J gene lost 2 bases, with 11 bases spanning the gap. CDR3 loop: CASSQRGTYEQYF. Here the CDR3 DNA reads TGCGCCAGCAGCCAGAGGGGGACCTACGAGCAGTACTTC.